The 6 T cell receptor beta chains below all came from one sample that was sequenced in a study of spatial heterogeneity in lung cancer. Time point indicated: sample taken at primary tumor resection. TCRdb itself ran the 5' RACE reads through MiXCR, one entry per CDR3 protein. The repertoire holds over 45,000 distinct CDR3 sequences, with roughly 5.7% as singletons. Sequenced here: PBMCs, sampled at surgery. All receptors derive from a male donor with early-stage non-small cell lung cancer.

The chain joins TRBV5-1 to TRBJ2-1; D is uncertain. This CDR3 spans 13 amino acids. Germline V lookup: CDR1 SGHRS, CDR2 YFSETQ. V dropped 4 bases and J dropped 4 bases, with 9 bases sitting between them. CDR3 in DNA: TGCGCCAGCAGCCTGGAGCTATACAATGAGCAGTTCTTC. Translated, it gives CASSLELYNEQFF.

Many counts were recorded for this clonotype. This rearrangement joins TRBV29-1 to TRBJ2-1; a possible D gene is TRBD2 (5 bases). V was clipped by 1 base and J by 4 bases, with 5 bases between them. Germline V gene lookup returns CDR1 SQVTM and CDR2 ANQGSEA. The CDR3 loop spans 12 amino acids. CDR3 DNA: TGCAGCGTTGAAGGCGGGTACAATGAGCAGTTCTTC. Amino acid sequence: CSVEGGYNEQFF.

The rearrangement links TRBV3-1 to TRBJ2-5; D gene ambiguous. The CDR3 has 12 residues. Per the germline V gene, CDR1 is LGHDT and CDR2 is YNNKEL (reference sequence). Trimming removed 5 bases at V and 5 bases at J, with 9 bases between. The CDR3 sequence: CASSGLGETQYF. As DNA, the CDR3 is TGTGCCAGCAGCGGGCTAGGGGAGACCCAGTACTTC.

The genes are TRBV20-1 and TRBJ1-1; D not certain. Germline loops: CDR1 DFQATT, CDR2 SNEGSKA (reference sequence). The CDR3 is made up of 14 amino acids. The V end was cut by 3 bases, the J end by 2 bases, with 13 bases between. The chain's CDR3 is CSASGQPPNTEAFF. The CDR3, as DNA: TGCAGTGCTAGCGGGCAGCCCCCAAACACTGAAGCTTTCTTT.

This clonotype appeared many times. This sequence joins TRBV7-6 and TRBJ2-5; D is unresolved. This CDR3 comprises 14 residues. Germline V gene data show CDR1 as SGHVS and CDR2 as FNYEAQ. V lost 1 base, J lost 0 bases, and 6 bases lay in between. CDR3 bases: TGTGCCAGCAGCTTAGGGGTCTACCAAGAGACCCAGTACTTC. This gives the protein CASSLGVYQETQYF.

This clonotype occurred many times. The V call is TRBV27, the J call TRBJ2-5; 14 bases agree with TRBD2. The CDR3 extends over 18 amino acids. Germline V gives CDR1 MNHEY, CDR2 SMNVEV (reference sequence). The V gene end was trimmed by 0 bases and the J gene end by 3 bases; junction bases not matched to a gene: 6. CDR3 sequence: CASSLSGRGLAGEETQYF. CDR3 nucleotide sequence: TGTGCCAGCAGTTTATCGGGGCGGGGACTAGCGGGAGAAGAGACCCAGTACTTC.